The 25 T cell receptor beta chains given below trace back to one sample, sequenced in a study. TCRdb used MiXCR to reprocess the 5' RACE reads, holding one entry per CDR3 protein. The data contain 35,000 to 50,000 distinct CDR3 sequences, 30% of them singletons. The sequenced sample was tumor-infiltrating memory CD4+ T cells sorted from the breast tumor. Specified subset: memory CD4+ T cells, CD4+CD45RO+CD25-. Receptor source: a female donor with breast cancer.

This clonotype was counted between two and nine times. The rearrangement uses TRBV20-1 and TRBJ2-7, with 8 bases fitting TRBD2. The germline V gene has CDR1 DFQATT and CDR2 SNEGSKA (reference sequence). V shed 1 base, J shed 3 bases, and the junction held 5 bases outside the gene matches. The CDR3 has 14 amino acids. The CDR3 bases are TGCAGTGCTAGAGTTAACGGGGGGGGCTACGAGCAGTACTTC. It translates to CSARVNGGGYEQYF.

This clonotype was counted between two and nine times. The genes are TRBV28 and TRBJ1-2; D unresolved. Germline values: CDR1 MDHEN, CDR2 SYDVKM. The CDR3 totals 13 residues. Trimming pared 2 bases from V and 4 bases from J, leaving 8 bases between. The DNA for the CDR3 is TGTGCCAGCAGTTTAGGTAACGGCTATGGCTACACCTTC. This gives the protein CASSLGNGYGYTF.

In its sample, this clonotype was seen a few times. The rearrangement joins TRBV6-2 or TRBV6-3 to TRBJ2-1; 12 bases map to TRBD2. Germline values: CDR1 MNHEY, CDR2 SVGEGT. J lost 3 bases, V lost 6 bases, and 6 bases had no gene match. CDR3 length: 16 amino acids. CDR3 in DNA: TGTGCCAGCAGAGCTAGCGGGAGGGCCTACTACAATGAGCAGTTCTTC. This codes for CASRASGRAYYNEQFF.

This clonotype was seen a handful of times. This chain links TRBV6-5 with TRBJ2-3; 9 nucleotides align to TRBD2. This CDR3 spans 14 amino acids. Germline V CDR1 and CDR2: MNHEY, SVGAGI. Trimming at V came to 6 bases and at J to 4 bases, leaving 5 bases not matched to a gene. The CDR3 DNA is TGTGCCAGCAGGGGTAGCGGGGGCTCAGATACGCAGTATTTT. It is translated as CASRGSGGSDTQYF.

The table lists this clonotype with many counts. The chain couples TRBV15 to TRBJ1-5; possible D gene TRBD1, 5 bases. This CDR3 has 14 amino acids. Germline lookup yields CDR1 LNHNV and CDR2 YYDKDF (reference sequence). Trimming shortened V by 3 bases and J by 2 bases, and 8 bases separated the two germline ends. This CDR3 is CATSSRVGNQPQHF. For the CDR3, the DNA is TGTGCCACCAGCAGCAGGGTAGGCAATCAGCCCCAGCATTTT.

The chain joins TRBV5-6 to TRBJ2-7; a possible D gene is TRBD2 (5 bases). This CDR3 contains 11 residues. Deletions cut 7 bases from V and 4 bases from J, with 9 bases between. Germline V lookup: CDR1 SGHDT, CDR2 YYEEEE. CDR3 in DNA: TGTGCCAGCGGCCGCGGGTACGAGCAGTACTTC. Amino acids: CASGRGYEQYF.

At least ten counts were recorded for this clonotype. The chain combines TRBV6-5 with TRBJ1-4; D is possibly TRBD1 (5 bases). CDR1 and CDR2 (germline): MNHEY, SVGAGI. The CDR3 has 15 residues. Trimming pared 8 bases from V and 7 bases from J, leaving 20 bases between. CDR3 coding DNA: TGTGCCAGCCAGGGACCGACGGGAGGTGGTGAAAAACTGTTTTTT. Residues: CASQGPTGGGEKLFF.

This clonotype has a handful of counts. This chain links TRBV5-4 with TRBJ1-1; D is undetermined. Germline V gene sequence: CDR1 SGHNT, CDR2 YYREEE (reference sequence). This CDR3 comprises 13 residues. Trimming shortened V by 1 base and J by 2 bases, and 6 bases separated the two germline ends. The CDR3 sequence is CASSLTLNTEAFF. In nucleotides, the CDR3 is TGTGCCAGCAGCTTGACTCTAAACACTGAAGCTTTCTTT.

Only a few counts were recorded for this clonotype. This sequence joins TRBV7-3 and TRBJ2-3; 7 positions agree with TRBD2. The CDR3 is 13 amino acids. Unmatched junction bases numbered 1, after V lost 2 bases and J lost 5 bases. From germline, CDR1 is SGHTA and CDR2 FQGTGA. The CDR3 sequence: CASSLREVDTQYF. The CDR3 coding sequence is TGTGCCAGCAGCTTACGGGAGGTAGATACGCAGTATTTT.

Of note for this clonotype: This may arise from a read error, as a much more abundant clone is one base away. The chain combines TRBV7-2 with TRBJ2-2; TRBD2 aligns across 11 bases. Germline CDR1 and CDR2: SGHTA and FQGNSA. The J segment lost 3 bases and the V segment lost 3 bases, leaving 3 bases of the junction unmatched. The CDR3 spans 16 residues. The CDR3 spells CASSFSGRAYTGELFF. The DNA of the CDR3 is TGTGCCAGCAGCTTTAGCGGGAGGGCATACACCGGGGAGCTGTTTTTT. The whole variable domain, remainder taken from reference TRBV7-2 and TRBJ2-2, is GAGVSQSPSNKVTEKGKDVELRCDPISGHTALYWYRQSLGQGLEFLIYFQGNSAPDKSGLPSDRFSAERTGGSVSTLTIQRTQQEDSAVYLCASSFSGRAYTGELFFGEGSRLTVL.

The chain is built from TRBV5-1 and TRBJ2-3; a weak D match, TRBD1 (5 bases). Per germline, CDR1 SGHRS and CDR2 YFSETQ. This CDR3 comprises 15 residues. The germline V and J ends were trimmed by 6 bases and 3 bases, with 17 bases remaining between them. CDR3 sequence (DNA): TGCGCCAGCAAAGCCAGGGTCTCTGAAACAGATACGCAGTATTTT. It yields the protein CASKARVSETDTQYF.

This chain uses TRBV5-1 with TRBJ1-6, with TRBD1 identical over 7 bases. CDR3 size: 15 residues. Germline V gene sequence: CDR1 SGHRS, CDR2 YFSETQ. Germline trimming cut 4 bases from V and 6 bases from J; bases unmatched to any gene: 7. The CDR3 region is CASSGDSLRNSPLHF. For the CDR3, the DNA is TGCGCCAGCAGCGGGGACAGCTTGCGTAATTCACCCCTCCACTTT.

This clonotype is labeled as medium-sized. The CDR3 DNA sequence: TGCGCCACTACCAGGGGAACTGAAGCTTTCTTT. Amino acids: CATTRGTEAFF. The chain combines TRBV4-1 with TRBJ1-1, with D possibly being TRBD1 (6 bases). The germline V and J ends were trimmed by 10 bases and 5 bases, with 11 bases remaining between them. This CDR3 has 11 amino acids. Germline CDR1 and CDR2: MGHRA and YSYEKL.

In its sample, this clonotype was seen a few times. CDR3 amino acids: CASSVEPYKATDTQYF. DNA of the CDR3: TGTGCCAGCAGCGTAGAGCCCTACAAAGCCACAGATACGCAGTATTTT. The rearrangement uses TRBV9 and TRBJ2-3; no reliable D call. Germline V gives CDR1 SGDLS, CDR2 YYNGEE. The CDR3 contains 16 residues. Trimming pared 0 bases from V and 2 bases from J, leaving 13 bases between.

A few counts support this clonotype. The rearrangement joins TRBV2 to TRBJ1-2; D is unclear. V was cut by 6 bases and J by 4 bases, with 15 bases left in between. The length of the CDR3 is 14 residues. CDR1 is SNHLY, CDR2 FYNNEI, per germline. The CDR3 nucleotides are TGTGCCAGCAGAAGCGACACCGGCGGCTATGGCTACACCTTC. It yields the protein CASRSDTGGYGYTF.

V and J are TRBV29-1 and TRBJ2-5; D uncertain. CDR1 and CDR2 from the germline V gene are SQVTM and ANQGSEA. Trimming pared 4 bases from V and 1 base from J, leaving 4 bases between. CDR3 length: 11 residues. The CDR3 nucleotides read TGCAGCGTTGCCGCCCAAGAGACCCAGTACTTC. Its protein product is CSVAAQETQYF.

This clonotype was counted between two and nine times. The rearrangement joins TRBV4-1 to TRBJ1-6; D is unclear. This CDR3 comprises 14 residues. Germline CDR1 and CDR2: MGHRA and YSYEKL. V gave up 1 base and J gave up 7 bases, with 8 bases separating them. The CDR3 sequence is CASSQVSENSPLHF. Here the CDR3 DNA reads TGCGCCAGCAGCCAAGTGTCGGAGAATTCACCCCTCCACTTT.

This rearrangement joins TRBV7-3 to TRBJ2-7, with D perhaps TRBD2 (6 bases). Trimming left V 1 base short and J 3 bases short, with 10 bases between. Germline V CDR1 and CDR2: SGHTA, FQGTGA. This CDR3 has 14 amino acids. The chain's CDR3 is CASSLSGNGYEQYF. CDR3 nucleotide sequence: TGTGCCAGCAGCTTAAGCGGGAATGGCTACGAGCAGTACTTC.

The table lists this clonotype with many counts. Germline and junction disagree at one end, which may indicate a read error. V and J are TRBV24-1 and TRBJ2-3; 8 bases align to TRBD1. The CDR3 length is 13 residues. CDR1 and CDR2 from the germline V gene are KGHDR and SFDVKD. The CDR3 coding sequence is TGTGCCGTACAGGGGGTGGGCACAGCTACGCAGTATTTT. Amino acid sequence: CAVQGVGTATQYF.

In regard to this clonotype: With a much larger clone just one base away, this may be a read error. This chain joins TRBV20-1 and TRBJ1-6; D is undetermined. The CDR3 loop spans 13 amino acids. Germline V gives CDR1 DFQATT, CDR2 SNEGSKA (reference sequence). DNA of the CDR3: TGCAGTGCAGGACGGCGCAGTAATTCACCCCTCCGCTTT. Translation gives CSAGRRSNSPLRF.

CDR3 sequence: CASRGTSGSQETQYF. The CDR3 nucleotides read TGTGCCAGCAGGGGGACTAGCGGATCCCAAGAGACCCAGTACTTC. The chain combines TRBV12-3 or TRBV12-4 with TRBJ2-5, with 11 bases lining up with TRBD2. With 6 bases clipped from V and 1 base from J, the junction kept 4 bases outside the gene matches. The CDR3 is 15 residues long.

The genes are TRBV5-1 and TRBJ2-1; 9 bases align to TRBD2. The CDR3 is made up of 12 amino acids. Germline V CDR1 and CDR2: SGHRS, YFSETQ. Trimming removed 2 bases from V and 12 bases from J; junction bases left unmatched: 3. CDR3 sequence reads: CASSLLAGTQFF. In DNA, the CDR3 is TGCGCCAGCAGCTTACTAGCGGGCACGCAGTTCTTC.

J is TRBJ1-5 and V is TRBV6-1, with no clear D. Trimming stripped 9 bases from V and 3 bases from J, with 12 bases between. CDR1 is MNHNS and CDR2 is SASEGT in the germline V gene. The CDR3 sequence is 13 residues long. CDR3: CASSSRDNQPQHF. The DNA for the CDR3 is TGTGCCAGTTCCTCACGGGACAATCAGCCCCAGCATTTT.

The chain carries TRBV15 and TRBJ2-5; tentative D call: TRBD1 (6 bases). CDR1 is LNHNV, CDR2 YYDKDF, per germline (reference sequence). The V and J ends lost 3 bases and 1 base respectively, with 21 bases between them. CDR3 length equals 18 residues. The CDR3, as DNA: TGTGCCACCAGCAGCCTAACCCTCGGACAGACCCCCCAAGAGACCCAGTACTTC. Translating it yields CATSSLTLGQTPQETQYF. Combining the CDR3 with reference TRBV15 and TRBJ2-5 gives the whole variable domain DAMVIQNPRYQVTQFGKPVTLSCSQTLNHNVMYWYQQKSSQAPKLLFHYYDKDFNNEADTPDNFQSRRPNTSFCFLDIRSPGLGDTAMYLCATSSLTLGQTPQETQYFGPGTRLLVL.

The chain links TRBV20-1 to TRBJ2-1, with 13 bases aligning to TRBD2. This CDR3 spans 14 amino acids. Germline-derived CDR1 and CDR2 are DFQATT and SNEGSKA (reference sequence). With V trimmed by 6 bases and J by 6 bases, 5 bases remained unmatched. The CDR3: CSAPTSGRSNEQFF. In DNA form, the CDR3 reads TGCAGTGCCCCGACTAGCGGGAGGTCCAATGAGCAGTTCTTC.